This T cell receptor (beta chain) stems from a study of Graves' ophthalmopathy and Graves' hyperthyroidism. The CDR3 is 15 amino acids. Deletions cut 5 bases from V and 1 base from J, with 14 bases between. Germline loops: CDR1 MNHNY, CDR2 SVGAGI (reference sequence). This clonotype has at least ten counts. For repertoire sequencing, the TCR beta CDR3 regions were amplified from RNA transcripts. First-round RT-PCR with HTBI primers preceded a second-round multiplex PCR. TCRdb redid the calling of the multiplex PCR reads with MiXCR, one entry per CDR3 protein. This sample has over 150,000 distinct CDR3 sequences, with 30% to 45% found just once.

The source material was peripheral blood. The J gene is TRBJ1-1, the V gene TRBV6-6; D perhaps matches TRBD1 (5 bases). The TCR originated in a woman in her forties with Graves' ophthalmopathy. CDR3 region: CASSHTGLRNTEAFF. CDR3 DNA: TGTGCCAGCAGTCACACGGGACTACGGAACACTGAAGCTTTCTTT.